This T cell receptor beta chain originates from a study of blood T cells in healthy people across ages. V was pared by 1 base and J by 4 bases, with 12 bases between. This CDR3 contains 15 residues. In germline, CDR1 is SGHAT, CDR2 FQNNGV. Using a J-beta primer mix together with a sample-barcoded 5' primer, a second PCR was run for roughly 7 to 12 cycles. From the 5' RACE reads, TCRdb called clonotypes with MiXCR, one entry per CDR3 protein. Of 1.5 million to 2 million distinct CDR3 sequences listed, about 35% are singletons. This clonotype was sampled from a woman in her twenties or thirties in good health. The source material was blood. The rearrangement joins TRBV11-2 to TRBJ2-3; D not resolved. CDR3 DNA sequence: TGTGCCAGCAGCTTAGTGGTCGTGGTGGCAGATACGCAGTATTTT. Translating gives CASSLVVVVADTQYF.